One and the same sample provided the 10 T cell receptor beta chains below, sequenced in a study of T cells in Graves' hyperthyroidism and ophthalmopathy. Amplified TCR beta CDR3 regions derived from RNA transcripts. The TCR CDR3 first-round RT-PCR relied on the HTBI primer set. TCRdb processed the multiplex PCR reads anew with MiXCR; each CDR3 protein has one entry. This sample has over 700,000 distinct CDR3 sequences; around 19% occur once, and the top ten carry approximately 15%. Sequenced input: blood. The source is a woman aged 45 to 65 with Graves' hyperthyroidism that later progressed to Graves' ophthalmopathy.

The chain employs TRBV3-1 and TRBJ1-2; D not certain. In germline, CDR1 is LGHDT, CDR2 YNNKEL (reference sequence). This CDR3 has 15 amino acids. V was cut by 1 base and J by 2 bases, with 11 bases left in between. The CDR3: CASSQAWAANYGYTF. The CDR3 DNA reads TGTGCCAGCAGCCAAGCGTGGGCAGCAAACTATGGCTACACCTTC.

For the CDR3, the DNA is TGTGCCAGCAGTGCCTCCAGTAGGGGAGAGCAGTACTTC. Translated, it gives CASSASSRGEQYF. The chain couples TRBV6-2 or TRBV6-3 to TRBJ2-7; possible D gene TRBD1, 5 bases. The germline CDR1 and CDR2 sequences are MNHEY and SVGEGT. The CDR3 is 13 residues long. V shed 5 bases and J shed 7 bases, with 15 bases lying between them.

In its sample, this clonotype was seen many times. The V and J genes are TRBV5-1 and TRBJ2-7; D unclear. This CDR3 has 14 residues. Germline values: CDR1 SGHRS, CDR2 YFSETQ. Trimming removed 6 bases at V and 0 bases at J, with 13 bases between. DNA for the CDR3: TGCGCCAGCAACCGCCTGGGGAACTCCTACGAGCAGTACTTC. Amino acids: CASNRLGNSYEQYF.

This clonotype has a count of ten or more. The chain uses TRBV7-8 and TRBJ1-1; no firm D call. CDR1 SGHVS and CDR2 FQNEAQ come from the germline V gene. V was cut by 5 bases and J by 2 bases, with 15 bases left in between. The CDR3 length is 15 residues. This CDR3 reads CASSPRVSANTEAFF. Written as DNA, the CDR3 is TGTGCCAGCAGCCCCCGGGTGTCCGCAAACACTGAAGCTTTCTTT.

This clonotype was observed a few times. The V and J genes are TRBV9 and TRBJ2-5; TRBD1 or TRBD2 may be the D gene (6 bases each). The germline gives CDR1 SGDLS, CDR2 YYNGEE. The CDR3 runs 16 residues. Trimming left V 3 bases short and J 5 bases short, with 20 bases between. In DNA, the CDR3 is TGTGCCAGCAGCGCCTCCTTGGGGGGCCAAGGGGAGACCCAGTACTTC. As protein: CASSASLGGQGETQYF.

About this clonotype: Without the conserved terminal phenylalanine or tryptophan, this CDR3 likely stems from a read error. This rearrangement joins TRBV30 to TRBJ1-1, with a weak D call TRBD1 (5 bases). The CDR3 is 13 amino acids. The germline gives CDR1 GTSNPN, CDR2 SVGIG (reference sequence). Deletions cut 2 bases from V and 3 bases from J, with 10 bases between. The CDR3 bases are TGTGCCTGGAGTTCGGGGGATGACACTGAAGCTTTCTCT. The encoded protein is CAWSSGDDTEAFS.

The V gene is TRBV4-1, the J gene TRBJ2-1; either TRBD1 or TRBD2 may fit D (5 bases each). Trimming pared 5 bases from V and 5 bases from J, leaving 13 bases between. Looked up from germline, CDR1 is MGHRA and CDR2 is YSYEKL. The CDR3 length is 14 residues. CDR3 sequence reads: CASSEPGRNNEQFF. CDR3 nucleotide sequence: TGCGCCAGCAGCGAACCGGGACGCAACAATGAGCAGTTCTTC.

This chain connects TRBV20-1 to TRBJ1-4; 10 nucleotides agree with TRBD1. Germline CDR1 is DFQATT and CDR2 is SNEGSKA (reference sequence). The J segment lost 1 base and the V segment lost 5 bases, leaving 10 bases of the junction unmatched. CDR3 length: 17 amino acids. The CDR3 region is CSASAGQGIGTNEKLFF. DNA for the CDR3: TGCAGTGCTTCCGCGGGACAGGGGATAGGAACTAATGAAAAACTGTTTTTT.

This clonotype was seen more than once but under ten times. V is TRBV29-1 and J is TRBJ2-7; 12 bases map to TRBD1. This CDR3 is built from 14 residues. Germline assignment: CDR1 SQVTM and CDR2 ANQGSEA. The trim removed 1 base at V and 6 bases at J, leaving 4 bases unmatched. The DNA for the CDR3 is TGCAGCGTTGAAGGGGACAGGGGGCCCAGCGAGCAGTACTTC. Protein: CSVEGDRGPSEQYF.

This clonotype was counted a few times. The chain joins TRBV7-9 to TRBJ2-1; tentative D call: TRBD1 (6 bases). The V and J ends lost 5 bases and 2 bases respectively, with 13 bases between them. Germline loops: CDR1 SEHNR, CDR2 FQNEAQ (reference sequence). The CDR3 runs to 15 residues. The CDR3 coding sequence is TGTGCCAGCAGCCTCCTGGACAGTACCTACAATGAGCAGTTCTTC. It specifies CASSLLDSTYNEQFF. The whole variable domain, filled in from reference TRBV7-9 and TRBJ2-1, reads DTGVSQNPRHKITKRGQNVTFRCDPISEHNRLYWYRQTLGQGPEFLTYFQNEAQLEKSRLLSDRFSAERPKGSFSTLEIQRTEQGDSAMYLCASSLLDSTYNEQFFGPGTRLTVL.